What follows are 21 T cell receptor beta chains derived from one specimen sequenced in a study of T cell responses to AZD1222 COVID-19 vaccine. Clones were read by immunoSEQ multiplex PCR, and TCRdb kept only the in-frame ones, dropping some. The sample yields tens of thousands of clones, 85% to 90% seen once. The specimen comprised peripheral blood, sampled 28 days after the second AZD1222 dose. Receptors originate from an adult who received the AZD1222 COVID-19 vaccine.

The chain joins TRBV20-1 to TRBJ1-5, with 8 bases lining up with TRBD1. The CDR3 runs 16 residues. With 3 bases clipped from V and 4 bases from J, the junction kept 11 bases outside the gene matches. Per germline, CDR1 DFQATT and CDR2 SNEGSKA (reference sequence). The CDR3 reads CSASFSGQGVNQPQHF. As DNA, the CDR3 is TGCAGTGCTAGTTTCTCTGGACAGGGAGTAAATCAGCCCCAGCATTTT.

A single count supports this clone. The chain employs TRBV9 and TRBJ2-1; a possible D gene is TRBD2 (7 bases). The germline V gene encodes CDR1 SGDLS and CDR2 YYNGEE. The V gene lost 4 bases and the J gene lost 9 bases, with 14 bases spanning the gap. CDR3 length equals 13 residues. The CDR3, as DNA: TGTGCCAGCAGCCTTGCGGGGGCCGGTGAGCAGTTCTTC. This encodes CASSLAGAGEQFF.

J is TRBJ1-1 and V is TRBV6-5; D perhaps matches TRBD1 (6 bases). This CDR3 region has 14 residues. Looked up from germline, CDR1 is MNHEY and CDR2 is SVGAGI. Between the trimmed V and J ends, which lost 6 bases and 2 bases, there was a span of 13 bases. CDR3: CASRTWTVNTEAFF. CDR3 nucleotide sequence: TGTGCCAGCAGGACCTGGACAGTAAACACTGAAGCTTTCTTT.

The V and J genes are TRBV19 and TRBJ1-2; D possibly corresponds to TRBD1 (5 bases). V was cut by 3 bases and J by 1 base, with 12 bases left in between. The CDR3 consists of 15 residues. CDR1 is LNHDA, CDR2 SQIVND, per germline (reference sequence). DNA for the CDR3: TGTGCCAGTAGTATTAACGTGGGGGTTAACTATGGCTACACCTTC. It yields the protein CASSINVGVNYGYTF.

This rearrangement joins TRBV2 to TRBJ1-4; TRBD1 agrees at 11 bases. Looked up from germline, CDR1 is SNHLY and CDR2 is FYNNEI. V lost 5 bases and J lost 10; bases outside the gene matches: 6. The CDR3 spans 14 residues. CDR3 sequence reads: CASSPGTGGGKLFF. CDR3 DNA sequence: TGTGCCAGCAGTCCCGGGACAGGGGGTGGAAAACTGTTTTTT.

The chain uses TRBV24-1 and TRBJ1-2; D call uncertain. Between the trimmed V and J ends, which lost 4 bases and 2 bases, there was a span of 10 bases. Germline CDR1 KGHDR, CDR2 SFDVKD. The CDR3 spans 14 residues. In nucleotides, the CDR3 is TGTGCCACCAGTGACCTAGGACTCAACTATGGCTACACCTTC. Translation gives CATSDLGLNYGYTF.

This clone occurred once. The V gene is TRBV3-1 (or the pseudogene TRBV3-2), the J gene TRBJ2-3, with 9 bases matching TRBD2. The V gene's germline CDR1 is LGHDT and CDR2 YNNKEL (reference sequence). The V and J ends lost 3 bases and 6 bases, in that order; junction bases with no gene match: 19. The CDR3 has 19 residues. The CDR3 region is CASSHIVGKVAGEGDTQYF. CDR3 in DNA: TGTGCCAGCAGCCATATCGTTGGAAAGGTAGCGGGGGAGGGGGATACGCAGTATTTT.

This rearrangement joins TRBV18 to TRBJ2-7, with D tentatively TRBD1 or TRBD2 (7 bases each). Germline V gene data show CDR1 as KGHSH and CDR2 as LQKENI. The length of the CDR3 is 16 residues. V was cut by 4 bases and J by 6 bases, with 22 bases left in between. DNA of the CDR3: TGTGCCAGCTCACTCACGACAGGGAGGGGCTATCGCGAGCAGTACTTC. It is translated as CASSLTTGRGYREQYF.

In DNA, the CDR3 is TGTGCCAGCAGGTCCGGGACATTAGGCAATCAGCCCCAGCATTTT. It codes for CASRSGTLGNQPQHF. This chain joins TRBV6-5 and TRBJ1-5; a weak D match, TRBD1 (6 bases). V was shortened by 6 bases and J by 2 bases, with 14 bases between the two germline ends. Per the germline V gene, CDR1 is MNHEY and CDR2 is SVGAGI. The CDR3 spans 15 residues.

The rearrangement links TRBV2 to TRBJ1-5; 7 nucleotides align to TRBD1. V was pared by 6 bases and J by 7 bases, with 6 bases of the junction left unmatched. The CDR3 sequence is 13 residues long. Germline CDR1 is SNHLY and CDR2 is FYNNEI. DNA of the CDR3: TGTGCCAGCAGGGAGGACAGGAGCCAGCCCCAGCATTTT. The encoded protein is CASREDRSQPQHF.

This chain joins TRBV7-2 and TRBJ2-3, with 11 bases fitting TRBD2. With V trimmed by 5 bases and J by 0 bases, 7 bases remained unmatched. Germline V gives CDR1 SGHTA, CDR2 FQGNSA. The CDR3 consists of 17 residues. The CDR3 bases are TGTGCCAGCAGCCCTAGTAGACTAGCGGGGAGCACAGATACGCAGTATTTT. It translates to CASSPSRLAGSTDTQYF. Together with reference TRBV7-2 and TRBJ2-3, the CDR3 gives the full variable domain: GAGVSQSPSNKVTEKGKDVELRCDPISGHTALYWYRQSLGQGLEFLIYFQGNSAPDKSGLPSDRFSAERTGGSVSTLTIQRTQQEDSAVYLCASSPSRLAGSTDTQYFGPGTRLTVL.

This clone was observed a single time. The chain joins TRBV28 to TRBJ1-4, with TRBD1 matching 8 bases. With V trimmed by 6 bases and J by 1 base, 4 bases remained unmatched. This CDR3 is built from 15 residues. Germline V gives CDR1 MDHEN, CDR2 SYDVKM. The CDR3 DNA reads as TGTGCCAGCAGAGAAACAGGGGGAACTAATGAAAAACTGTTTTTT. Protein product: CASRETGGTNEKLFF.

The rearrangement joins TRBV24-1 to TRBJ2-7; 7 bases agree with TRBD1. V gave up 8 bases and J gave up 5 bases; unmatched junction bases: 14. The CDR3 is 15 residues long. Germline CDR1 and CDR2: KGHDR and SFDVKD. The CDR3 here is CATIYSDRRIHEQYF. In DNA, the CDR3 is TGTGCCACCATTTACTCGGACAGGAGGATACACGAGCAGTACTTC.

The gene calls are TRBV7-2 and TRBJ2-1; D remains unclear. The CDR3 sequence is 14 residues long. V was trimmed by 1 base and J by 2 bases, leaving 6 bases between them. CDR1 and CDR2 (germline): SGHTA, FQGNSA. CDR3 protein: CASSLVSTYNEQFF. The CDR3 DNA follows: TGTGCCAGCAGCTTAGTTAGTACCTACAATGAGCAGTTCTTC. The full variable domain, its missing parts supplied by reference TRBV7-2 and TRBJ2-1, is GAGVSQSPSNKVTEKGKDVELRCDPISGHTALYWYRQSLGQGLEFLIYFQGNSAPDKSGLPSDRFSAERTGGSVSTLTIQRTQQEDSAVYLCASSLVSTYNEQFFGPGTRLTVL.

The chain has TRBV9 and TRBJ1-1; no definite D call. V gave up 3 bases and J gave up 8 bases, with 14 bases separating them. Germline V gene sequence: CDR1 SGDLS, CDR2 YYNGEE. CDR3 length: 13 amino acids. In DNA form, the CDR3 reads TGTGCCAGCAGCGCCGGCGCTTTGGAAGAAGCTTTCTTT. It yields the protein CASSAGALEEAFF.

The chain combines TRBV5-5 with TRBJ2-3; 7 nucleotides agree with TRBD1. The germline gives CDR1 SGHKS, CDR2 YYEKEE (reference sequence). The CDR3 length is 17 residues. V shed 3 bases, J shed 2 bases, and the junction held 12 bases outside the gene matches. The CDR3: CASSSPRDSKSTDTQYF. The CDR3 DNA sequence: TGTGCCAGCAGCTCCCCCCGGGACAGTAAATCCACAGATACGCAGTATTTT.

The chain employs TRBV7-2 and TRBJ2-3; the match to TRBD2 covers 8 bases. This CDR3 spans 15 amino acids. Germline CDR1 SGHTA, CDR2 FQGNSA. V was clipped by 2 bases and J by 3 bases; unmatched bases: 4. The chain's CDR3 is CASSLTSGNTDTQYF. CDR3 sequence (DNA): TGTGCCAGCAGCTTAACTAGCGGAAATACAGATACGCAGTATTTT.

The chain has TRBV6-5 and TRBJ1-5; a weak D match, TRBD1 (5 bases). Between the trimmed V and J ends, which lost 6 bases and 4 bases, there was a span of 16 bases. The CDR3 length is 15 residues. Per the germline V gene, CDR1 is MNHEY and CDR2 is SVGAGI. The CDR3, as DNA: TGTGCCAGCAGGACAGTTTTCCTTACAAATCAGCCCCAGCATTTT. It specifies CASRTVFLTNQPQHF.

This clone was counted only a few times. V and J are TRBV7-2 and TRBJ1-6; D unresolved. V dropped 4 bases and J dropped 8 bases, with 15 bases sitting between them. From germline, CDR1 is SGHTA and CDR2 FQGNSA. This CDR3 is 15 amino acids long. The CDR3 DNA follows: TGTGCCAGCAGCTCAAAGATGGGAGAACATTCACCCCTCCACTTT. This gives the protein CASSSKMGEHSPLHF.

This chain uses TRBV27 with TRBJ2-5, with D possibly matching TRBD1 (6 bases). Germline assignment: CDR1 MNHEY and CDR2 SMNVEV (reference sequence). CDR3 size: 16 residues. V was shortened by 5 bases and J by 7 bases, with 23 bases between the two germline ends. The CDR3 protein is CASSPSGRGGSRTQYF. CDR3 DNA sequence: TGTGCCAGCAGTCCCTCGGGCAGGGGCGGTTCTCGGACCCAGTACTTC.

The chain joins TRBV5-1 to TRBJ2-5; D not certain. The germline CDR1 and CDR2 sequences are SGHRS and YFSETQ. Trimming took 3 bases from V and 4 from J, leaving 16 bases between them. The CDR3 is 15 residues long. DNA of the CDR3: TGCGCCAGCAGCTCCTGGAGTTCAAAGCGAGAGACCCAGTACTTC. Protein product: CASSSWSSKRETQYF. Full variable domain (remainder filled in from reference TRBV5-1 and TRBJ2-5): KAGVTQTPRYLIKTRGQQVTLSCSPISGHRSVSWYQQTPGQGLQFLFEYFSETQRNKGNFPGRFSGRQFSNSRSEMNVSTLELGDSALYLCASSSWSSKRETQYFGPGTRLLVL.